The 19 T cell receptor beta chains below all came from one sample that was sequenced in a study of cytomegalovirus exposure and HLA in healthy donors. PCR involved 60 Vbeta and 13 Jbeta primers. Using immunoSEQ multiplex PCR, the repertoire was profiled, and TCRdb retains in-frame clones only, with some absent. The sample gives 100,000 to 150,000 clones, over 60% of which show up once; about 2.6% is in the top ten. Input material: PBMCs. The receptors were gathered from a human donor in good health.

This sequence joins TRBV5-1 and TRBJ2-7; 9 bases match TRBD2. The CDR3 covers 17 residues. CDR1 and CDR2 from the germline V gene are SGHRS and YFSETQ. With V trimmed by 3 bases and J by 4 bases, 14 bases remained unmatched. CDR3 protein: CASSSGLQLAGFYEQYF. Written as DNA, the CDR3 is TGCGCCAGCAGCTCCGGCCTCCAACTAGCGGGTTTTTACGAGCAGTACTTC.

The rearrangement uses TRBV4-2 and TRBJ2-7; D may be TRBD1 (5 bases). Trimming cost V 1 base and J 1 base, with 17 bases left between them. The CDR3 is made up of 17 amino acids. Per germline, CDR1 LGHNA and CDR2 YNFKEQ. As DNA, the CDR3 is TGTGCCAGCAGCCAAGTGAGTCGCGACAGTGGATCCTACGAGCAGTACTTC. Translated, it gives CASSQVSRDSGSYEQYF.

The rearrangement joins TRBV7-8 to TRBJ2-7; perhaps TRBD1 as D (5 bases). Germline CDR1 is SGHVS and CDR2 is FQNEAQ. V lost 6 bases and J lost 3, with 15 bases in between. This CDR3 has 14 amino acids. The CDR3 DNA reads TGTGCCAGCAGGACCAGACAAGGGGACTACGAGCAGTACTTC. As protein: CASRTRQGDYEQYF.

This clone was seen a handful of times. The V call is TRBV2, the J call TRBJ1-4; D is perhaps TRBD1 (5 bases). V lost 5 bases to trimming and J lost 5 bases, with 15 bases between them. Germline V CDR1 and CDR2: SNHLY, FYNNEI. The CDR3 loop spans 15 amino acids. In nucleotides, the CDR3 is TGTGCCAGCAGTTCGCGCGGGGGAGGGAATGAAAAACTGTTTTTT. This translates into CASSSRGGGNEKLFF.

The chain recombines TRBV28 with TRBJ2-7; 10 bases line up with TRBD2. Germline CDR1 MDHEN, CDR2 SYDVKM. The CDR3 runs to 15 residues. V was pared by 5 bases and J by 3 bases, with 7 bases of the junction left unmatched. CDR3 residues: CASSPYGTSVYEQYF. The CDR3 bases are TGTGCCAGCAGTCCATACGGGACTAGCGTCTACGAGCAGTACTTC. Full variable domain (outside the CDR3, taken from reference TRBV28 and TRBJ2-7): DVKVTQSSRYLVKRTGEKVFLECVQDMDHENMFWYRQDPGLGLRLIYFSYDVKMKEKGDIPEGYSVSREKKERFSLILESASTNQTSMYLCASSPYGTSVYEQYFGPGTRLTVT.

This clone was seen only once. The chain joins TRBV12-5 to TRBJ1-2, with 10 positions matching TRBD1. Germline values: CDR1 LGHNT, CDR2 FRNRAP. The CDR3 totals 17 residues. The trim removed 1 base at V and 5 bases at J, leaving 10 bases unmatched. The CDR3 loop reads CASGLGQGAGDYYGYTF. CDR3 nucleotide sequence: TGTGCTAGTGGTTTGGGACAGGGGGCAGGGGATTATTATGGCTACACCTTC.

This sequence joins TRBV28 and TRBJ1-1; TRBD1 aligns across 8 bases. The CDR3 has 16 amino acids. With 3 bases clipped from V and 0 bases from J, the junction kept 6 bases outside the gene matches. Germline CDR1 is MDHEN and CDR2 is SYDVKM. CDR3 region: CASSFTQGGLNTEAFF. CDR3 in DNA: TGTGCCAGCAGTTTCACACAGGGGGGATTGAACACTGAAGCTTTCTTT.

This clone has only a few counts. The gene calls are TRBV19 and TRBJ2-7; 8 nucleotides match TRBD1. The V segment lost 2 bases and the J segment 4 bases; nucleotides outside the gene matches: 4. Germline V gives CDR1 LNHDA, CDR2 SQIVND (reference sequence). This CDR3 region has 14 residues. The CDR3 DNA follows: TGTGCCAGTAGTATAAAGAACAGGGGGTACGAGCAGTACTTC. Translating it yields CASSIKNRGYEQYF.

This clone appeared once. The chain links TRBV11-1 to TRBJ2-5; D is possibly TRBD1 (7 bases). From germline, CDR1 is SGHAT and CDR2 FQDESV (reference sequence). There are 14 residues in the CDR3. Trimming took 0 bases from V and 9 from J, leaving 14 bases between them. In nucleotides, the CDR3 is TGTGCCAGCAGCTTAGCCGGGGGCAGGGGGGCCCAGTACTTC. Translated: CASSLAGGRGAQYF.

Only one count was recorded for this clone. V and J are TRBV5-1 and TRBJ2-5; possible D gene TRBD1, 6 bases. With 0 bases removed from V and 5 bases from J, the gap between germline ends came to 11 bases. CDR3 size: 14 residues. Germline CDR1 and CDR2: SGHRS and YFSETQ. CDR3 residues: CASSLGGRRETQYF. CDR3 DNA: TGCGCCAGCAGCTTGGGGGGGCGTCGGGAGACCCAGTACTTC.

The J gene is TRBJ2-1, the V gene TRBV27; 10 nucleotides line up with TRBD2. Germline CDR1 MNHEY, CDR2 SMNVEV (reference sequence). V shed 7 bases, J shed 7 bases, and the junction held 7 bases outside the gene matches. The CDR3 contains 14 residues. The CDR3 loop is CASTSGSPINEQFF. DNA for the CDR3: TGTGCCAGCACTAGCGGGAGTCCGATTAATGAGCAGTTCTTC.

The CDR3 DNA is TGTGCCAGCAGCTTAGTAGCGGCTAGCGGGGAAGGCACAGATACGCAGTATTTT. Translated: CASSLVAASGEGTDTQYF. The chain is built from TRBV7-6 and TRBJ2-3; 9 nucleotides align to TRBD2. The trim removed 1 base at V and 1 base at J, leaving 9 bases unmatched. Germline V gives CDR1 SGHVS, CDR2 FNYEAQ. This CDR3 has 18 residues.

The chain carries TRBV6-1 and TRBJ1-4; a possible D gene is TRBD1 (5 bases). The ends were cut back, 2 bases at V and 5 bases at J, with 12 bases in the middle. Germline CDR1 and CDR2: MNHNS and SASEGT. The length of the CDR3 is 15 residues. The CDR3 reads CASSEFQGWNEKLFF. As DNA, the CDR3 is TGTGCCAGCAGTGAATTCCAGGGATGGAATGAAAAACTGTTTTTT.

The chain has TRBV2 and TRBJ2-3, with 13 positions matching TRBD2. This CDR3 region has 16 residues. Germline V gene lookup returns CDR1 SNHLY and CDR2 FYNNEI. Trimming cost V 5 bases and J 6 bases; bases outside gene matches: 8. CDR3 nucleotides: TGTGCCAGCAGTCCGCCACTAGCGGGGGGGCAGGATACGCAGTATTTT. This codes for CASSPPLAGGQDTQYF.

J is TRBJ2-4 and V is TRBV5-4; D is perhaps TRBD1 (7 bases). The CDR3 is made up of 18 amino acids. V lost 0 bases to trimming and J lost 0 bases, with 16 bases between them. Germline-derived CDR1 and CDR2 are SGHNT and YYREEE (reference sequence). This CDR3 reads CASSLGGAGGTAKNIQYF. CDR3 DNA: TGTGCCAGCAGCTTGGGGGGGGCAGGGGGAACAGCCAAAAACATTCAGTACTTC.

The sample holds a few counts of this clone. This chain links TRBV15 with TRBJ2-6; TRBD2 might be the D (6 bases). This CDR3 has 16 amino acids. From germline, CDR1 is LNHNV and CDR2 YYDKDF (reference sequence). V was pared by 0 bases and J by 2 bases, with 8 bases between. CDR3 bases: TGTGCCACCAGCAGAGATTCGGGGGCTGGGGCCAACGTCCTGACTTTC. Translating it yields CATSRDSGAGANVLTF.

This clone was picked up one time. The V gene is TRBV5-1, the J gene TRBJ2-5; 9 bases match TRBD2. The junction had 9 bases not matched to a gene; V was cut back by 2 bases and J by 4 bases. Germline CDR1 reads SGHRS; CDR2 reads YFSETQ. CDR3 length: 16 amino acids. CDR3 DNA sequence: TGCGCCAGCAGCTTACAAGACCTAGCGGGACCAGAGACCCAGTACTTC. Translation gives CASSLQDLAGPETQYF.

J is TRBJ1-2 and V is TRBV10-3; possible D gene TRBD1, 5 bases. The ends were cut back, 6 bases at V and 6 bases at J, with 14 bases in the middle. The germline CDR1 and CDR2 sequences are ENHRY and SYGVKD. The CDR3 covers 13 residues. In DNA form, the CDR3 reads TGTGCCATCAGCGTAGTACGGGGGGATGGCTACACCTTC. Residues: CAISVVRGDGYTF.

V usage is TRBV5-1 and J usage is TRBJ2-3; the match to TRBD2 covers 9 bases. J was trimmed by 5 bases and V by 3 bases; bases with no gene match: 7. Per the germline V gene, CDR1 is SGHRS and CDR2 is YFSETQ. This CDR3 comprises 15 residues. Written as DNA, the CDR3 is TGCGCCAGCAGCTACCAGCGGGAGGCTGGAGATACGCAGTATTTT. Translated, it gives CASSYQREAGDTQYF.